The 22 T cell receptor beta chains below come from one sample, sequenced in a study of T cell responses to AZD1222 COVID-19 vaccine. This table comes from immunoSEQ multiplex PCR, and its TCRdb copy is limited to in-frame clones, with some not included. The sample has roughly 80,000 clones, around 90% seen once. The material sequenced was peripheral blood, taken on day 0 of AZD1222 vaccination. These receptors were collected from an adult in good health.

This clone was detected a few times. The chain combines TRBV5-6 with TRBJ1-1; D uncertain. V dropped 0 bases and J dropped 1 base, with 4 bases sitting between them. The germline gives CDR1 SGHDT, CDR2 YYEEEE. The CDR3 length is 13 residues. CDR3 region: CASSLVSNTEAFF. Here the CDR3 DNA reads TGTGCCAGCAGCTTGGTATCGAACACTGAAGCTTTCTTT.

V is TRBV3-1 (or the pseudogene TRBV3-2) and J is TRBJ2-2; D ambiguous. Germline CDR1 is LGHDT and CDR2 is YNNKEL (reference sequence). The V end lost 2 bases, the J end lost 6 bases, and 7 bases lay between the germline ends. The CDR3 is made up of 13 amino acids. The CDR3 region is CASSQLASGELFF. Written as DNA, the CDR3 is TGTGCCAGCAGCCAACTGGCATCCGGGGAGCTGTTTTTT.

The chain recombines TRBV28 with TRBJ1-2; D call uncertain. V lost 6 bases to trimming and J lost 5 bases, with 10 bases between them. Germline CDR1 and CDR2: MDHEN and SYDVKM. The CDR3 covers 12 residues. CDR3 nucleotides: TGTGCCAGCAGACAAATACCGTATGGCTACACCTTC. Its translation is CASRQIPYGYTF.

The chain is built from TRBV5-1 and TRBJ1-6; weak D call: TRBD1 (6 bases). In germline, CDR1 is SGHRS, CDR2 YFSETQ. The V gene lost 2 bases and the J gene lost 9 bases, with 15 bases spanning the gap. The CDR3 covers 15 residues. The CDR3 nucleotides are TGCGCCAGCAGCTTTGGACAGTCTGGTTCTTCACCCCTCCACTTT. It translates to CASSFGQSGSSPLHF.

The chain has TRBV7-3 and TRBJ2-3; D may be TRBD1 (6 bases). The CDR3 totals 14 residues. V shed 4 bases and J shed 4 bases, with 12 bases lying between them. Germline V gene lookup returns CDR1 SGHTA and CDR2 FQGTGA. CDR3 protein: CASSWAPGADTQYF. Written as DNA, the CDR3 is TGTGCCAGCAGCTGGGCCCCAGGGGCAGATACGCAGTATTTT.

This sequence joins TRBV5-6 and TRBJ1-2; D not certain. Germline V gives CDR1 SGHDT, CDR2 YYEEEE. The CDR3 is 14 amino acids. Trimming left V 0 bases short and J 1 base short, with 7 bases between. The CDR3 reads CASSLVWGNYGYTF. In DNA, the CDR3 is TGTGCCAGCAGCTTGGTGTGGGGTAACTATGGCTACACCTTC. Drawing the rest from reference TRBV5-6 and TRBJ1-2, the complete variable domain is DAGVTQSPTHLIKTRGQQVTLRCSPKSGHDTVSWYQQALGQGPQFIFQYYEEEERQRGNFPDRFSGHQFPNYSSELNVNALLLGDSALYLCASSLVWGNYGYTFGSGTRLTVV.

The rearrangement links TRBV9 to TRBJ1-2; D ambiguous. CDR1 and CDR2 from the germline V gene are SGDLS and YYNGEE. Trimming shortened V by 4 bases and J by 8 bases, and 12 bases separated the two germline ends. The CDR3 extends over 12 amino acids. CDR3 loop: CASSPTSGGYTF. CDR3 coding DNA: TGTGCCAGCAGCCCCACGTCCGGCGGCTACACCTTC.

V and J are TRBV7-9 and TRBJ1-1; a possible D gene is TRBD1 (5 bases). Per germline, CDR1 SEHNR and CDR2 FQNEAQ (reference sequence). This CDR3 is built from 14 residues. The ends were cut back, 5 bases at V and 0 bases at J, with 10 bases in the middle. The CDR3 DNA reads TGTGCCAGCAGCCCCCTGGGGCTGAACACTGAAGCTTTCTTT. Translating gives CASSPLGLNTEAFF.

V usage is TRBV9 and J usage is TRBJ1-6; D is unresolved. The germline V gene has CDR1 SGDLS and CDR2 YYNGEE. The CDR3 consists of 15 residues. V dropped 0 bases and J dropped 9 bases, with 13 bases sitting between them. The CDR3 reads CASSVDGLLSSPLHF. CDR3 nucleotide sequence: TGTGCCAGCAGCGTAGACGGACTTTTAAGTTCACCCCTCCACTTT.

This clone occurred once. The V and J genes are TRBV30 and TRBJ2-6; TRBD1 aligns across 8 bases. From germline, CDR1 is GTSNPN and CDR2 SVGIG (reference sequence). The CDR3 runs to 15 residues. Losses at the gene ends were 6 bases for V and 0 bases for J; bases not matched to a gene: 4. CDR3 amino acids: CACNRGDSGANVLTF. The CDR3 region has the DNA TGTGCCTGCAACAGGGGGGACTCTGGGGCCAACGTCCTGACTTTC. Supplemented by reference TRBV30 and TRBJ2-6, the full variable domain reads SQTIHQWPATLVQPVGSPLSLECTVEGTSNPNLYWYRQAAGRGLQLLFYSVGIGQISSEVPQNLSASRPQDRQFILSSKKLLLSDSGFYLCACNRGDSGANVLTFGAGSRLTVL.

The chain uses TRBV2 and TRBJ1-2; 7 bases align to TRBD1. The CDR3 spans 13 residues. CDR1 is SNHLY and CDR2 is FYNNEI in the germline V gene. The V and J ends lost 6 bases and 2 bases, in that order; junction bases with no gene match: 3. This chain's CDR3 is CASSVQGNYGYTF. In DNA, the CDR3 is TGTGCCAGCAGCGTACAGGGGAACTATGGCTACACCTTC.

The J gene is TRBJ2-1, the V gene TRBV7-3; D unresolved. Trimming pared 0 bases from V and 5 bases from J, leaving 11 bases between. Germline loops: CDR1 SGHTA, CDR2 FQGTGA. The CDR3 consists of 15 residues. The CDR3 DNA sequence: TGTGCCAGCAGCTTAACCCCGATCCCGGACAATGAGCAGTTCTTC. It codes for CASSLTPIPDNEQFF.

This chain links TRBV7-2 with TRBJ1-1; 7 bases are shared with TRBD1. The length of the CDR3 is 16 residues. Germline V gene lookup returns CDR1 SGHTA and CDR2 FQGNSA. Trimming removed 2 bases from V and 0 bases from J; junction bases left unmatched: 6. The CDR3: CASSLFHTGVNTEAFF. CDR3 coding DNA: TGTGCCAGCAGCTTATTCCACACAGGGGTGAACACTGAAGCTTTCTTT.

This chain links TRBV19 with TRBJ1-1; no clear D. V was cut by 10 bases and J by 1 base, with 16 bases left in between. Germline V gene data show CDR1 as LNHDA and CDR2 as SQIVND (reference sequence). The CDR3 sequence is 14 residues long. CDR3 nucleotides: TGTGCCACCATAGCACTAACACGGAACACTGAAGCTTTCTTT. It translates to CATIALTRNTEAFF.

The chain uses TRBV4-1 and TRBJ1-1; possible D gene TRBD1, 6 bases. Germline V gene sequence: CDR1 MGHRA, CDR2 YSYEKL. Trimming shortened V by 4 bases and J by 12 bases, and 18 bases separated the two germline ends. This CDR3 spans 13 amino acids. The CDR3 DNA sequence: TGCGCCAGCAGCCGCGGGAGGGGGGGCCCACCTTTCTTT. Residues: CASSRGRGGPPFF.

CDR3 nucleotides: TGTGCCAGCTCACCACGAGGAATGAACACTGAAGCTTTCTTT. It is translated as CASSPRGMNTEAFF. The V call is TRBV18, the J call TRBJ1-1; D not resolved. Germline V gene data show CDR1 as KGHSH and CDR2 as LQKENI. V gave up 1 base and J gave up 0 bases, with 6 bases separating them. This CDR3 is built from 14 residues.

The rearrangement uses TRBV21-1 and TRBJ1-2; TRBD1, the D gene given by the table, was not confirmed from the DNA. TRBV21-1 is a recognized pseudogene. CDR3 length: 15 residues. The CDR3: CASRKDRETDYGYTF. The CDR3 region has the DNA TGTGCCAGCAGGAAGGACAGGGAGACAGACTATGGCTACACCTTC.

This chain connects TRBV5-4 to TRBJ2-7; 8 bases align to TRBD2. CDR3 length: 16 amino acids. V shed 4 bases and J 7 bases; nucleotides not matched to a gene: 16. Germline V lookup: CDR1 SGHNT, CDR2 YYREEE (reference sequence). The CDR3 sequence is CASSPVRGGPSWEQYF. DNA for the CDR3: TGTGCCAGCAGCCCCGTGCGCGGGGGGCCCTCTTGGGAGCAGTACTTC.

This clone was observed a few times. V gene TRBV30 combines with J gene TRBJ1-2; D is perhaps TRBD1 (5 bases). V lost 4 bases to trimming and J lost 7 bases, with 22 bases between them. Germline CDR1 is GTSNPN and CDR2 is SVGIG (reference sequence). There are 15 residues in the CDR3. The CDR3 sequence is CAWTIEGLRAPGYTF. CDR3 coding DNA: TGTGCCTGGACCATCGAGGGACTCCGAGCCCCTGGCTACACCTTC.

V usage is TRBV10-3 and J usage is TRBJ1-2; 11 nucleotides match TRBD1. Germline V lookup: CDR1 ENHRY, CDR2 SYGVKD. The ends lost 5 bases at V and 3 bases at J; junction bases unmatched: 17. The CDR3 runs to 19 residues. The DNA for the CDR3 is TGTGCCATCAGTCAATCCGGGACAGGGGGTGGTAAAGTTGACTATGGCTACACCTTC. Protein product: CAISQSGTGGGKVDYGYTF.

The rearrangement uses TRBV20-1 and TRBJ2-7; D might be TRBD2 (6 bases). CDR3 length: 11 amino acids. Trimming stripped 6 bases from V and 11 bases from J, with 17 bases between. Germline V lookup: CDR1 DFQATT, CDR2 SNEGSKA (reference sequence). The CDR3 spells CSASWATGEYF. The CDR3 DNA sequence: TGCAGTGCAAGTTGGGCCACGGGGGAGTACTTC.

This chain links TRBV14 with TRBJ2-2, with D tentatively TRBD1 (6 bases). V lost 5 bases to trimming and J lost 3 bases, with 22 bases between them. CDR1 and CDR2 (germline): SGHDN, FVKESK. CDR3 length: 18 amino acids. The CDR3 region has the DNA TGTGCCAGCAGCGATCGTCGGACAGCGCGGACGTACACCGGGGAGCTGTTTTTT. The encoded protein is CASSDRRTARTYTGELFF. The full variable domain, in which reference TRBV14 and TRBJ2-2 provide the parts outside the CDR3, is EAGVTQFPSHSVIEKGQTVTLRCDPISGHDNLYWYRRVMGKEIKFLLHFVKESKQDESGMPNNRFLAERTGGTYSTLKVQPAELEDSGVYFCASSDRRTARTYTGELFFGEGSRLTVL.